This entry lists 20 T cell receptor beta chains sequenced from one sample in a study of cytomegalovirus exposure and HLA in healthy donors. Vbeta (60) and Jbeta (13) primers were used in the PCR. TCRdb's table, derived via immunoSEQ multiplex PCR, lists solely in-frame clones and lacks some. The table records approximately 220,000 clones, over 60% of them present only once. The material sequenced was PBMCs. The receptor source for this set is a man aged 35 to 55 in good health and CMV-seronegative.

In this sample, this clone turned up a few times. This chain uses TRBV4-1 with TRBJ2-1, with 7 bases identical to TRBD2. V dropped 8 bases and J dropped 0; count of bases not matched to a gene: 13. In germline, CDR1 is MGHRA, CDR2 YSYEKL. This CDR3 comprises 17 residues. The CDR3 DNA sequence: TGCGCCAGCCGCCTTGCCCCTAGCGGAAGCTCCTACAATGAGCAGTTCTTC. Its protein is CASRLAPSGSSYNEQFF.

This chain uses TRBV4-3 with TRBJ1-1; tentatively, D is TRBD1 (5 bases). V lost 0 bases, J lost 5 bases, and 13 bases lay in between. Looked up from germline, CDR1 is LGHNA and CDR2 is YSLEER. The CDR3 is 15 amino acids. The DNA for the CDR3 is TGCGCCAGCAGCCAAGATCGGGCAGGGCTTACTGAAGCTTTCTTT. Amino acids: CASSQDRAGLTEAFF.

There are a few counts of this clone. The chain carries TRBV28 and TRBJ1-6, with 7 bases matching TRBD1. The V gene end was trimmed by 6 bases and the J gene end by 6 bases; junction bases not matched to a gene: 5. CDR1 is MDHEN and CDR2 is SYDVKM in the germline V gene. The CDR3 loop spans 14 amino acids. CDR3 in amino acids: CASRRDSGNSPLHF. Written as DNA, the CDR3 is TGTGCCAGCAGGAGGGACAGCGGTAATTCACCCCTCCACTTT.

The chain recombines TRBV7-3 with TRBJ2-3; tentative D call: TRBD1 (5 bases). The V end was cut by 5 bases, the J end by 3 bases, with 12 bases between. The CDR3 runs to 14 residues. The germline V gene encodes CDR1 SGHTA and CDR2 FQGTGA. CDR3 bases: TGTGCCAGCAGCCAAAGCAGGGAAACAGATACGCAGTATTTT. It translates to CASSQSRETDTQYF.

Regarding this clone: Other DNA variants within this sample encode the same CDR3. This CDR3 reads CSVDGASGQETQYF. The CDR3, as DNA: TGCAGCGTTGATGGTGCTAGCGGTCAAGAGACCCAGTACTTC. The rearrangement joins TRBV29-1 to TRBJ2-5; 7 bases match TRBD2. The V segment lost 3 bases and the J segment 2 bases; nucleotides outside the gene matches: 6. Per the germline V gene, CDR1 is SQVTM and CDR2 is ANQGSEA. There are 14 residues in the CDR3.

CDR3 sequence (DNA): TGTGCCAGCAGCTTAGGACAGGGATTTGGCTACACCTTC. Protein: CASSLGQGFGYTF. The V call is TRBV7-9, the J call TRBJ1-2; TRBD1 matches at 7 bases. J gave up 7 bases and V 1 base, and 3 bases lay outside the gene matches. Germline CDR1 is SEHNR and CDR2 is FQNEAQ (reference sequence). CDR3 length: 13 residues.

The gene calls are TRBV5-6 and TRBJ2-2, with a possible D match to TRBD1 (5 bases). Trimming shortened V by 0 bases and J by 2 bases, and 11 bases separated the two germline ends. The CDR3 is made up of 16 amino acids. Per germline, CDR1 SGHDT and CDR2 YYEEEE. CDR3 nucleotides: TGTGCCAGCAGCTTGGGCGGACACAGTAACACCGGGGAGCTGTTTTTT. Its translation: CASSLGGHSNTGELFF.

In its sample, this clone was seen a few times. The chain carries TRBV27 and TRBJ2-6; 16 positions agree with TRBD2. V dropped 2 bases and J dropped 2; count of bases not matched to a gene: 6. The CDR3 spans 20 residues. Germline CDR1 reads MNHEY; CDR2 reads SMNVEV (reference sequence). Here the CDR3 reads CASSLRGTSGRGPGANVLTF. The CDR3 region has the DNA TGTGCCAGCAGTTTAAGGGGGACTAGCGGGAGGGGGCCTGGGGCCAACGTCCTGACTTTC.

This clone was counted a few times. The gene calls are TRBV4-1 and TRBJ2-7; 7 bases are a match to TRBD2. The CDR3 is 15 amino acids. Unmatched junction bases numbered 4, after V lost 0 bases and J lost 2 bases. Germline CDR1 and CDR2: MGHRA and YSYEKL. CDR3 nucleotides: TGCGCCAGCAGCCAAGATAGGGAGGGAACCTACGAGCAGTACTTC. This codes for CASSQDREGTYEQYF.

The rearrangement links TRBV5-8 to TRBJ2-4, with D unclear. This CDR3 has 11 amino acids. Trimming took off 3 bases at V and 9 bases at J, with 7 bases between the two ends. Germline CDR1 reads SGHTS; CDR2 reads YDEGEE. CDR3 coding DNA: TGTGCCAGCAGCTCCCAGGTCATTCAGTACTTC. Residues: CASSSQVIQYF.

This rearrangement joins TRBV9 to TRBJ2-7, with a possible D match to TRBD1 (5 bases). Trimming shortened V by 3 bases and J by 2 bases, and 12 bases separated the two germline ends. The CDR3 contains 14 residues. Germline V gene lookup returns CDR1 SGDLS and CDR2 YYNGEE. The CDR3 region has the DNA TGTGCCAGCAGCGAGGGGAAGGGTACCTACGAGCAGTACTTC. This gives the protein CASSEGKGTYEQYF.

V gene TRBV20-1 combines with J gene TRBJ2-7; 11 bases agree with TRBD2. This CDR3 has 11 amino acids. Germline values: CDR1 DFQATT, CDR2 SNEGSKA (reference sequence). CDR3 DNA sequence: TGCAGGGCGGGACTAGCGGACGAGCAGTACTTC. Translated, it gives CRAGLADEQYF.

The chain recombines TRBV7-2 with TRBJ1-2, with 9 bases aligning to TRBD1. The J segment lost 3 bases and the V segment lost 4 bases, leaving 3 bases of the junction unmatched. The CDR3 loop spans 14 amino acids. Germline-derived CDR1 and CDR2 are SGHTA and FQGNSA. CDR3 bases: TGTGCCAGCAGCTCGGGACAGGGATACTATGGCTACACCTTC. Its protein is CASSSGQGYYGYTF.

The chain has TRBV27 and TRBJ2-1; D uncertain. The V end lost 5 bases, the J end lost 0 bases, and 8 bases lay between the germline ends. The CDR3 loop spans 14 amino acids. Germline values: CDR1 MNHEY, CDR2 SMNVEV (reference sequence). The DNA of the CDR3 is TGTGCCAGCAGTCTCGGTAGCTCCTACAATGAGCAGTTCTTC. The encoded protein is CASSLGSSYNEQFF.

The chain's CDR3 is CASSPSYEQYF. CDR3 in DNA: TGTGCCAGCAGCCCATCCTACGAGCAGTACTTC. The gene calls are TRBV5-8 and TRBJ2-7; no reliable D call. The CDR3 is 11 residues long. With 4 bases removed from V and 1 base from J, the gap between germline ends came to 3 bases. Germline V gene lookup returns CDR1 SGHTS and CDR2 YDEGEE.

This clone showed up just once. The V call is TRBV9, the J call TRBJ2-1; D is ambiguous. CDR1 and CDR2 (germline): SGDLS, YYNGEE. The CDR3 consists of 14 residues. V lost 1 base to trimming and J lost 5 bases, with 10 bases between them. CDR3 coding DNA: TGTGCCAGCAGCGTATCCGGAGTGGACAATGAGCAGTTCTTC. This encodes CASSVSGVDNEQFF.

The chain has TRBV6-1 and TRBJ2-5; 9 bases match TRBD1. The end of the DNA aligns better with TRBJ2-7, so the J call may be wrong. CDR3 length: 14 residues. CDR1 is MNHNS and CDR2 is SASEGT in the germline V gene. The CDR3 loop is CASSDTGGPYEQYF. For the CDR3, the DNA is TGTGCCAGCAGTGATACAGGGGGCCCCTACGAGCAGTACTTC.

The chain uses TRBV9 and TRBJ2-1, with 10 bases aligning to TRBD2. Trimming at V came to 0 bases and at J to 7 bases, leaving 13 bases not matched to a gene. The CDR3 runs to 18 residues. Germline values: CDR1 SGDLS, CDR2 YYNGEE. The CDR3 protein is CASSVDSWGLAGENEQFF. As DNA, the CDR3 is TGTGCCAGCAGCGTAGATTCCTGGGGTCTAGCGGGGGAAAATGAGCAGTTCTTC.

This rearrangement joins TRBV7-2 to TRBJ2-1; 9 bases map to TRBD1. V shed 5 bases, J shed 4 bases, and the junction held 9 bases outside the gene matches. Germline lookup yields CDR1 SGHTA and CDR2 FQGNSA. The CDR3 has 16 residues. The CDR3 here is CASSIPGGQGYNEQFF. The CDR3 nucleotides are TGTGCCAGCAGCATACCGGGGGGACAGGGATACAATGAGCAGTTCTTC. Full variable domain (missing parts from reference TRBV7-2 and TRBJ2-1): GAGVSQSPSNKVTEKGKDVELRCDPISGHTALYWYRQSLGQGLEFLIYFQGNSAPDKSGLPSDRFSAERTGGSVSTLTIQRTQQEDSAVYLCASSIPGGQGYNEQFFGPGTRLTVL.

The chain couples TRBV18 to TRBJ1-2; no clear D. Trimming pared 0 bases from V and 3 bases from J, leaving 17 bases between. CDR3 length: 17 residues. Germline V gives CDR1 KGHSH, CDR2 LQKENI. In DNA form, the CDR3 reads TGTGCCAGCTCACCACCCAACGTCCTTCGGGATGACTATGGCTACACCTTC. Amino acid sequence: CASSPPNVLRDDYGYTF.